This passage covers 14 T cell receptor beta chains from one sample sequenced in a study of T cells in localized non-small cell lung cancer. Profiled with immunoSEQ multiplex PCR; TCRdb holds only in-frame clones, not every one. The sample yields about 57,000 clones, more than 85% seen once. Source: peripheral blood, taken before any cancer treatment. The receptors were gathered from a man aged 35-69 years with stage I lung adenocarcinoma.

The genes are TRBV30 and TRBJ1-5; no reliable D call. CDR1 and CDR2 from the germline V gene are GTSNPN and SVGIG (reference sequence). CDR3 length equals 12 residues. V was cut by 5 bases and J by 3 bases, with 8 bases left in between. CDR3 DNA: TGTGCCTGGGGGGAAAACAATCAGCCCCAGCATTTT. Protein sequence: CAWGENNQPQHF.

This clone showed up just once. This chain links TRBV19 with TRBJ1-2, with TRBD1 as a possible D gene (6 bases). The CDR3 covers 14 residues. Looked up from germline, CDR1 is LNHDA and CDR2 is SQIVND (reference sequence). V was clipped by 2 bases and J by 4 bases, with 11 bases between them. Here the CDR3 DNA reads TGTGCCAGTAGTATACAGGGGCTAGGCTATGGCTACACCTTC. Protein: CASSIQGLGYGYTF.

The chain combines TRBV7-2 with TRBJ1-2; D is undetermined. V dropped 1 base and J dropped 4 bases, with 10 bases sitting between them. This CDR3 region has 14 residues. The germline V gene has CDR1 SGHTA and CDR2 FQGNSA. The DNA for the CDR3 is TGTGCCAGCAGCTTAGATAGACAACTCTATGGCTACACCTTC. This sequence encodes CASSLDRQLYGYTF.

The genes are TRBV28 and TRBJ2-2, with D maybe TRBD1 (6 bases). V was cut by 4 bases and J by 3 bases, with 9 bases left in between. The germline gives CDR1 MDHEN, CDR2 SYDVKM. The CDR3 sequence is 14 residues long. The CDR3 DNA sequence: TGTGCCAGCAGTTCCTCAGGGGACACCGGGGAGCTGTTTTTT. It translates to CASSSSGDTGELFF.

The chain couples TRBV27 to TRBJ2-4, with D perhaps TRBD2 (5 bases). The germline V gene encodes CDR1 MNHEY and CDR2 SMNVEV (reference sequence). The CDR3 totals 12 residues. Trimming removed 5 bases from V and 11 bases from J, with 13 bases in between. As DNA, the CDR3 is TGTGCCAGCAGTCCAAACGGGGTGGTTCAGTACTTC. It yields the protein CASSPNGVVQYF.

Only one count was recorded for this clone. V usage is TRBV10-2 and J usage is TRBJ1-2; D is unclear. Looked up from germline, CDR1 is WSHSY and CDR2 is SAAADI. V was cut by 10 bases and J by 5 bases, with 14 bases left in between. This CDR3 region has 12 residues. CDR3 sequence: CATTPGIYGYTF. The DNA of the CDR3 is TGCGCCACGACACCGGGGATTTATGGCTACACCTTC.

The chain joins TRBV19 to TRBJ2-7; 8 bases are a match to TRBD1. CDR3 size: 15 residues. From germline, CDR1 is LNHDA and CDR2 SQIVND (reference sequence). Trimming took 5 bases from V and 4 from J; bases not matched to a gene: 10. CDR3: CASSVDRGLAYEQYF. CDR3 nucleotide sequence: TGTGCCAGTAGTGTCGACAGGGGCCTCGCTTACGAGCAGTACTTC.

The V and J genes are TRBV10-3 and TRBJ2-1; weak D call: TRBD1 (5 bases). Trimming removed 10 bases at V and 2 bases at J, with 12 bases between. Per the germline V gene, CDR1 is ENHRY and CDR2 is SYGVKD. This CDR3 is built from 13 residues. The CDR3 coding sequence is TGTGCCACCCAGGACACAGCCTACAATGAGCAGTTCTTC. It specifies CATQDTAYNEQFF.

The CDR3 DNA reads TGTGCCAGCAGCTTAGCCGGGACAGGTGCCTACAATGAGCAGTTCTTC. Encoded protein: CASSLAGTGAYNEQFF. The gene calls are TRBV5-4 and TRBJ2-1, with 8 bases aligning to TRBD1. Losses at the gene ends were 2 bases for V and 2 bases for J; bases not matched to a gene: 6. Germline loops: CDR1 SGHNT, CDR2 YYREEE (reference sequence). CDR3 length: 16 residues.

The chain combines TRBV19 with TRBJ1-2; TRBD1 agrees at 10 bases. CDR3 size: 14 residues. V was clipped by 4 bases and J by 7 bases; unmatched bases: 6. Germline values: CDR1 LNHDA, CDR2 SQIVND (reference sequence). This CDR3 reads CASSTTGTGAGYTF. The CDR3 DNA reads TGTGCCAGTAGTACTACCGGGACAGGGGCTGGCTACACCTTC. Together with reference TRBV19 and TRBJ1-2, the CDR3 gives the full variable domain: DGGITQSPKYLFRKEGQNVTLSCEQNLNHDAMYWYRQDPGQGLRLIYYSQIVNDFQKGDIAEGYSVSREKKESFPLTVTSAQKNPTAFYLCASSTTGTGAGYTFGSGTRLTVV.

This chain links TRBV10-3 with TRBJ2-1, with TRBD2 as a possible D gene (5 bases). The V end lost 5 bases, the J end lost 5 bases, and 25 bases lay between the germline ends. The V gene's germline CDR1 is ENHRY and CDR2 SYGVKD. This CDR3 has 18 residues. CDR3 protein: CAISPNSGKKRRNNEQFF. The DNA for the CDR3 is TGTGCCATCAGTCCAAACTCCGGGAAAAAAAGGCGCAACAATGAGCAGTTCTTC.

The chain links TRBV2 to TRBJ2-7; 8 bases agree with TRBD1. Germline V gene lookup returns CDR1 SNHLY and CDR2 FYNNEI. V shed 6 bases and J 5 bases; nucleotides not matched to a gene: 9. This CDR3 comprises 14 residues. DNA of the CDR3: TGTGCCAGCAGCGATCCGGACAGGGTCCACGAGCAGTACTTC. The encoded protein is CASSDPDRVHEQYF.

This clone was found once. This chain connects TRBV5-1 to TRBJ2-7, with a tentative D call TRBD2 (6 bases). The CDR3 loop spans 15 amino acids. V lost 3 bases and J lost 3, with 16 bases in between. The germline gives CDR1 SGHRS, CDR2 YFSETQ. The CDR3 coding sequence is TGCGCCAGCAGCTCCCTGGTGGGGGGAGGCTACGAGCAGTACTTC. Its protein is CASSSLVGGGYEQYF. Full variable domain (missing parts from reference TRBV5-1 and TRBJ2-7): KAGVTQTPRYLIKTRGQQVTLSCSPISGHRSVSWYQQTPGQGLQFLFEYFSETQRNKGNFPGRFSGRQFSNSRSEMNVSTLELGDSALYLCASSSLVGGGYEQYFGPGTRLTVT.

The chain recombines TRBV9 with TRBJ2-1; TRBD1 aligns across 7 bases. Germline CDR1 SGDLS, CDR2 YYNGEE. V was clipped by 3 bases and J by 8 bases; unmatched bases: 11. CDR3 size: 15 residues. The CDR3, as DNA: TGTGCCAGCAGCGAGAGACAGGGCTGGGCCGATGAGCAGTTCTTC. As protein: CASSERQGWADEQFF.